The 17 T cell receptor beta chains given below trace back to one sample, sequenced in a study of cytotoxic CD8 clonotypes in ibrutinib-treated CLL. TCRdb's table, derived via immunoSEQ multiplex PCR, lists solely in-frame clones and lacks some. The sample gives 250,000 to 350,000 clones, approximately 76% of which show up once; approximately 5.6% is in the top ten. The material sequenced was PBMCs, taken at disease progression, from a patient treated with ibrutinib. These TCRs come from a human donor with chronic lymphocytic leukemia.

This rearrangement joins TRBV2 to TRBJ2-7, with D possibly TRBD2 on 6 matching bases. The CDR3 covers 14 residues. The germline gives CDR1 SNHLY, CDR2 FYNNEI. Trimming removed 7 bases from V and 2 bases from J, with 15 bases in between. The CDR3 coding sequence is TGTGCCAGCAAAGCGGGCGGTATCCCCTACGAGCAGTACTTC. Protein sequence: CASKAGGIPYEQYF.

The chain couples TRBV7-6 to TRBJ1-1; no clear D. Trimming removed 1 base from V and 4 bases from J, with 7 bases in between. This CDR3 spans 13 amino acids. Germline-derived CDR1 and CDR2 are SGHVS and FNYEAQ. The CDR3 region has the DNA TGTGCCAGCAGCTTAGGGGTAGCCACTGAAGCTTTCTTT. It codes for CASSLGVATEAFF.

The chain uses TRBV12-5 and TRBJ1-5, with a weak D call TRBD1 (5 bases). CDR3 length: 16 amino acids. Germline assignment: CDR1 LGHNT and CDR2 FRNRAP. V was cut by 0 bases and J by 2 bases, with 11 bases left in between. The CDR3 loop reads CASGLVRWGGNQPQHF. CDR3 in DNA: TGTGCTAGTGGTTTGGTACGATGGGGGGGCAATCAGCCCCAGCATTTT. The full variable domain, its missing parts supplied by reference TRBV12-5 and TRBJ1-5, is DARVTQTPRHKVTEMGQEVTMRCQPILGHNTVFWYRQTMMQGLELLAYFRNRAPLDDSGMPKDRFSAEMPDATLATLKIQPSEPRDSAVYFCASGLVRWGGNQPQHFGDGTRLSIL.

The chain has TRBV5-5 and TRBJ1-4; 8 positions match TRBD1. Looked up from germline, CDR1 is SGHKS and CDR2 is YYEKEE (reference sequence). The CDR3 runs 14 residues. J lost 8 bases, V lost 4 bases, and 7 bases had no gene match. CDR3 DNA sequence: TGTGCCAGCAGCCTTCGACAGGGGAGGGAAAAACTGTTTTTT. Translation: CASSLRQGREKLFF.

This clone has more than one count but fewer than ten. The CDR3 sequence: CASSFRNQPQHF. The DNA for the CDR3 is TGTGCCAGCAGCTTTCGAAATCAGCCCCAGCATTTT. The V gene is TRBV7-3, the J gene TRBJ1-5; D is uncertain. V was pared by 3 bases and J by 4 bases, with 4 bases between. The CDR3 extends over 12 amino acids. Looked up from germline, CDR1 is SGHTA and CDR2 is FQGTGA. The full variable domain, in which reference TRBV7-3 and TRBJ1-5 provide the parts outside the CDR3, is GAGVSQTPSNKVTEKGKYVELRCDPISGHTALYWYRQSLGQGPEFLIYFQGTGAADDSGLPNDRFFAVRPEGSVSTLKIQRTERGDSAVYLCASSFRNQPQHFGDGTRLSIL.

The chain joins TRBV18 to TRBJ2-5, with D unclear. This CDR3 contains 15 residues. The V end lost 2 bases, the J end lost 5 bases, and 15 bases lay between the germline ends. Looked up from germline, CDR1 is KGHSH and CDR2 is LQKENI. This CDR3 reads CASSPFPGQGETQYF. Written as DNA, the CDR3 is TGTGCCAGCTCACCATTCCCTGGGCAAGGGGAGACCCAGTACTTC.

This chain uses TRBV5-1 with TRBJ2-1; TRBD1 aligns across 8 bases. Germline trimming cut 3 bases from V and 7 bases from J; bases unmatched to any gene: 6. CDR1 is SGHRS and CDR2 is YFSETQ in the germline V gene. This CDR3 region has 14 residues. The CDR3 coding sequence is TGCGCCAGCAGCTACCGGACAGGGAGGAATGAGCAGTTCTTC. Translation: CASSYRTGRNEQFF.

The chain carries TRBV2 and TRBJ2-6, with 8 nucleotides matching TRBD2. Trimming cost V 11 bases and J 0 bases; bases outside gene matches: 6. The CDR3 covers 15 residues. Germline CDR1 reads SNHLY; CDR2 reads FYNNEI. The CDR3 is CASGGGPSGANVLTF. The CDR3, as DNA: TGTGCCTCCGGGGGGGGGCCCTCTGGGGCCAACGTCCTGACTTTC.

The J gene is TRBJ2-7, the V gene TRBV28; D ambiguous. Germline CDR1 MDHEN, CDR2 SYDVKM. Trimming took off 3 bases at V and 5 bases at J, with 20 bases between the two ends. CDR3 length: 16 amino acids. The CDR3 here is CASSLFQEGGSDEQYF. CDR3 DNA sequence: TGTGCCAGCAGTTTGTTTCAGGAAGGTGGTTCGGACGAGCAGTACTTC.

The chain is built from TRBV28 and TRBJ1-1, with TRBD1 as a possible D gene (6 bases). The CDR3 spans 14 residues. CDR1 and CDR2 from the germline V gene are MDHEN and SYDVKM. V shed 3 bases and J shed 11 bases, with 19 bases lying between them. CDR3 sequence reads: CASSFGGAEGRAFF. The CDR3 DNA follows: TGTGCCAGCAGTTTTGGGGGGGCGGAAGGAAGGGCTTTCTTT.

This chain links TRBV10-3 with TRBJ1-2, with D tentatively TRBD1 (5 bases). The CDR3 is made up of 16 amino acids. Trimming took off 8 bases at V and 4 bases at J, with 23 bases between the two ends. CDR1 ENHRY and CDR2 SYGVKD come from the germline V gene. In DNA, the CDR3 is TGTGCCATCCGCCTGGGCAGGGCCAATGGGGCCTATGGCTACACCTTC. Amino acid sequence: CAIRLGRANGAYGYTF.

V gene TRBV29-1 combines with J gene TRBJ1-3, with 7 bases lining up with TRBD1. From germline, CDR1 is SQVTM and CDR2 ANQGSEA. V trimming: 6 bases; J trimming: 0 bases; junction bases outside the gene matches: 5. The CDR3 loop spans 14 amino acids. The CDR3: CSVDGTASGNTIYF. The CDR3 DNA sequence: TGCAGCGTGGATGGGACAGCCTCTGGAAACACCATATATTTT.

The chain carries TRBV6-6 and TRBJ2-7, with D tentatively TRBD1 (6 bases). The CDR3 extends over 12 amino acids. V was cut by 5 bases and J by 4 bases, with 9 bases left in between. Germline V gives CDR1 MNHNY, CDR2 SVGAGI (reference sequence). CDR3 nucleotides: TGTGCCAGCAGTAAGCAGGGGTACGAGCAGTACTTC. This gives the protein CASSKQGYEQYF.

V is TRBV5-1 and J is TRBJ2-5; D is unresolved. V dropped 4 bases and J dropped 3 bases, with 19 bases sitting between them. Germline CDR1 reads SGHRS; CDR2 reads YFSETQ. The CDR3 totals 16 residues. CDR3 residues: CASSKSRRIPEETQYF. The CDR3 DNA follows: TGCGCCAGCAGCAAATCCCGCCGGATTCCTGAAGAGACCCAGTACTTC.

The CDR3 DNA is TGTGCCAGCTCCGACGGCCGATATAACTATGGCTACACCTTC. Translated: CASSDGRYNYGYTF. The chain carries TRBV6-5 and TRBJ1-2; no clear D. The germline V gene encodes CDR1 MNHEY and CDR2 SVGAGI. V was cut by 8 bases and J by 1 base, with 14 bases left in between. This CDR3 is built from 14 residues.

The chain combines TRBV7-9 with TRBJ1-5; D gene unclear. Germline lookup yields CDR1 SEHNR and CDR2 FQNEAQ (reference sequence). The CDR3 totals 15 residues. V lost 2 bases and J 9 bases, leaving 17 bases between the germline ends. The CDR3 is CASSLHSPGWGPQHF. The CDR3 DNA is TGTGCCAGCAGCTTACACAGCCCGGGGTGGGGGCCCCAGCATTTT.

This clone turned up a few times. The chain combines TRBV5-8 with TRBJ1-5, with 8 positions matching TRBD1. J lost 1 base, V lost 0 bases, and 3 bases had no gene match. Looked up from germline, CDR1 is SGHTS and CDR2 is YDEGEE. The CDR3 consists of 16 residues. The CDR3 bases are TGTGCCAGCAGCTTGGGGACAGGGTGGAGCAATCAGCCCCAGCATTTT. This translates into CASSLGTGWSNQPQHF.